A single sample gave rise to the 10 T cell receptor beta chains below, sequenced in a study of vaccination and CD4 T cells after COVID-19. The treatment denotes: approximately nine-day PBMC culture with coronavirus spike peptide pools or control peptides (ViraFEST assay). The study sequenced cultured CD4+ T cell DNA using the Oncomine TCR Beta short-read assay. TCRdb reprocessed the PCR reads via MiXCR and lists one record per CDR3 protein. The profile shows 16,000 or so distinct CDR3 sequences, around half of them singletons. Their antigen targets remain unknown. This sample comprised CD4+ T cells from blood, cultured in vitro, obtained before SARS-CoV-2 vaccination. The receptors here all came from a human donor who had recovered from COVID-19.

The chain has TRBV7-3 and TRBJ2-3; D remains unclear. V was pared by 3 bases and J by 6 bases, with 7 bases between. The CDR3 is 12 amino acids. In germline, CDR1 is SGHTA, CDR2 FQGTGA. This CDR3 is CASSFIGDTQYF. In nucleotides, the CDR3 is TGTGCCAGCAGCTTCATCGGTGATACGCAGTATTTT.

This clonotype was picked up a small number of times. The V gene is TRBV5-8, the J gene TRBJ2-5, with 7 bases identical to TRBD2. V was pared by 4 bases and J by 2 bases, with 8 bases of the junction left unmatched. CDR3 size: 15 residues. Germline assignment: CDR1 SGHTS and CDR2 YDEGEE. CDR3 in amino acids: CASSRRPGLQETQYF. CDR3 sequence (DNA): TGTGCCAGCAGCAGGAGACCGGGACTACAAGAGACCCAGTACTTC.

The chain's CDR3 is CSAETGGFTGELFF. CDR3 nucleotide sequence: TGCAGTGCTGAGACAGGGGGCTTTACCGGGGAGCTGTTTTTT. V and J are TRBV20-1 and TRBJ2-2; 10 bases agree with TRBD1. The ends lost 5 bases at V and 5 bases at J; junction bases unmatched: 5. CDR1 is DFQATT, CDR2 SNEGSKA, per germline (reference sequence). The CDR3 is made up of 14 amino acids.

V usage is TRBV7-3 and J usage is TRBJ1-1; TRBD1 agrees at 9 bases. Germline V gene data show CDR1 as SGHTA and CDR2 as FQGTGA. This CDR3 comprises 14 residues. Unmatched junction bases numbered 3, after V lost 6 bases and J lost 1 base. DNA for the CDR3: TGTGCCAGCAGTAAGACAGGGGGGAACACTGAAGCTTTCTTT. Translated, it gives CASSKTGGNTEAFF.

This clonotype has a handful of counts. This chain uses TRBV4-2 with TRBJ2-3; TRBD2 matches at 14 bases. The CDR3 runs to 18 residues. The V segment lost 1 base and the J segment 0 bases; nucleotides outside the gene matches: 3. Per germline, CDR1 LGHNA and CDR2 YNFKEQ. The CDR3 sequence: CASSQGLAGGPSTDTQYF. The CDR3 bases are TGTGCCAGCAGCCAAGGACTAGCGGGAGGGCCTAGCACAGATACGCAGTATTTT.

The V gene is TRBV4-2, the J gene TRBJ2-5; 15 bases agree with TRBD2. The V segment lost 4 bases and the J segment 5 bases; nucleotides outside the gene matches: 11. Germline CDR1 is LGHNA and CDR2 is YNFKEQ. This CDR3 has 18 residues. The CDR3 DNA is TGTGCCAGCAGCCTCAACCCGGGACTAGCGGGAGGTGGCGAGACCCAGTACTTC. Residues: CASSLNPGLAGGGETQYF.

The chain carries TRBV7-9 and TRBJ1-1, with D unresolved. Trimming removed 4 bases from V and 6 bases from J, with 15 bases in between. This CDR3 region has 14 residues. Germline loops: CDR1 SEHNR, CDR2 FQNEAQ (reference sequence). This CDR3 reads CASSSHLSGAEAFF. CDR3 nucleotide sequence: TGTGCCAGCAGCTCCCACTTGTCCGGGGCTGAAGCTTTCTTT. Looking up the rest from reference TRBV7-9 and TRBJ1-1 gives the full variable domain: DTGVSQNPRHKITKRGQNVTFRCDPISEHNRLYWYRQTLGQGPEFLTYFQNEAQLEKSRLLSDRFSAERPKGSFSTLEIQRTEQGDSAMYLCASSSHLSGAEAFFGQGTRLTVV.

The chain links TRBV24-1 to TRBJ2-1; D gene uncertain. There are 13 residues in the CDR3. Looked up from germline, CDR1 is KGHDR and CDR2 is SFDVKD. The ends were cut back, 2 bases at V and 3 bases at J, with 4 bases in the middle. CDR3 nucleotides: TGTGCCACCAGTGATTCCGACTACAATGAGCAGTTCTTC. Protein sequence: CATSDSDYNEQFF.

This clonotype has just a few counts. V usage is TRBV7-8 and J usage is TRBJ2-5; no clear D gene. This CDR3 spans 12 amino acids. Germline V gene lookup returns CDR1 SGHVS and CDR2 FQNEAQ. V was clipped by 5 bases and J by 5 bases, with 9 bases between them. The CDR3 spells CASSVAWETQYF. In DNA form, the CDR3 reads TGTGCCAGCAGCGTCGCCTGGGAGACCCAGTACTTC.

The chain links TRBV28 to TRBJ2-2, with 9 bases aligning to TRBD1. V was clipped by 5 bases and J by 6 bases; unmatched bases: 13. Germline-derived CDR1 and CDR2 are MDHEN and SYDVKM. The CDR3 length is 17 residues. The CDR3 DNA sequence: TGTGCCAGCAGTCAACTCACCGGGACAGGGTCTTCCGGGGAGCTGTTTTTT. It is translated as CASSQLTGTGSSGELFF.